Shown below are 29 T cell receptor beta chains from a single sample sequenced in a study of T cell responses to AZD1222 COVID-19 vaccine. TCRdb's table, derived via immunoSEQ multiplex PCR, lists solely in-frame clones and lacks some. Of over 100,000 clones listed, approximately 93% are singletons. This sample comprised peripheral blood, obtained on day 0 of AZD1222 vaccination. All receptors derive from an adult in good health.

In nucleotides, the CDR3 is TGTGCCAGCAGCCCGATGTCGACAGGGGGCGCGGGGTACGAGCAGTACTTC. It is translated as CASSPMSTGGAGYEQYF. J is TRBJ2-7 and V is TRBV5-4, with TRBD1 matching over 10 bases. Germline CDR1 is SGHNT and CDR2 is YYREEE (reference sequence). This CDR3 contains 17 residues. V shed 4 bases, J shed 4 bases, and the junction held 14 bases outside the gene matches.

J is TRBJ2-5 and V is TRBV24-1; 7 nucleotides align to TRBD1. Germline V CDR1 and CDR2: KGHDR, SFDVKD. There are 16 residues in the CDR3. Losses at the gene ends were 9 bases for V and 1 base for J; bases not matched to a gene: 13. Written as DNA, the CDR3 is TGTGCCACCGGTACTAGGGACAGCCAAACCCAAGAGACCCAGTACTTC. Amino acid sequence: CATGTRDSQTQETQYF.

J is TRBJ2-2 and V is TRBV3-1 (or the pseudogene TRBV3-2), with D possibly matching TRBD1 (6 bases). The CDR3 is 14 residues long. Germline V lookup: CDR1 LGHDT, CDR2 YNNKEL (reference sequence). V lost 2 bases and J 9 bases, leaving 13 bases between the germline ends. The CDR3 is CASSQSQGPRELFF. In DNA form, the CDR3 reads TGTGCCAGCAGCCAATCCCAGGGGCCGCGGGAGCTGTTTTTT.

The chain combines TRBV2 with TRBJ2-1; D is uncertain. V dropped 4 bases and J dropped 6 bases, with 1 base sitting between them. This CDR3 has 10 residues. The germline V gene has CDR1 SNHLY and CDR2 FYNNEI. In nucleotides, the CDR3 is TGTGCCAGCAGTGGCAATGAGCAGTTCTTC. The encoded protein is CASSGNEQFF.

The table lists this clone with a count of one. V usage is TRBV10-1 and J usage is TRBJ2-7; D remains unclear. The V end lost 10 bases, the J end lost 9 bases, and 16 bases lay between the germline ends. The germline CDR1 and CDR2 sequences are WNHNN and SYGVQD (reference sequence). The CDR3 extends over 11 amino acids. This CDR3 is CATIDQGRQYF. The CDR3 nucleotides are TGCGCCACTATTGACCAAGGAAGGCAGTACTTC.

The chain carries TRBV3-1 (or the pseudogene TRBV3-2) and TRBJ1-6, with TRBD1 identical over 8 bases. V shed 1 base, J shed 0 bases, and the junction held 11 bases outside the gene matches. Germline-derived CDR1 and CDR2 are LGHDT and YNNKEL (reference sequence). This CDR3 is built from 20 residues. This CDR3 is CASSQGTGSLWSSYNSPLHF. The CDR3, as DNA: TGTGCCAGCAGCCAAGGGACAGGGTCTCTCTGGAGCTCCTATAATTCACCCCTCCACTTT.

This clone was seen a handful of times. V is TRBV14 and J is TRBJ2-5, with D tentatively TRBD1 or TRBD2 (5 bases each). The CDR3 runs to 13 residues. V shed 2 bases and J shed 5 bases, with 9 bases lying between them. The V gene's germline CDR1 is SGHDN and CDR2 FVKESK. CDR3 in DNA: TGTGCCAGCAGCCAAAACAGGAGGGAGACCCAGTACTTC. Protein sequence: CASSQNRRETQYF.

This chain uses TRBV9 with TRBJ1-2, with D unclear. The V and J ends lost 1 base and 4 bases respectively, with 17 bases between them. CDR1 is SGDLS and CDR2 is YYNGEE in the germline V gene. The length of the CDR3 is 16 residues. As DNA, the CDR3 is TGTGCCAGCAGCGTAAGGGCTACGACCCCCCTCTATGGCTACACCTTC. It is translated as CASSVRATTPLYGYTF.

The V call is TRBV3-1 (or the pseudogene TRBV3-2), the J call TRBJ1-2, with D perhaps TRBD1 (5 bases). Germline V lookup: CDR1 LGHDT, CDR2 YNNKEL (reference sequence). The length of the CDR3 is 13 residues. Trimming removed 3 bases from V and 4 bases from J, with 9 bases in between. The CDR3 DNA follows: TGTGCCAGCAGCCAGGGGAGGGGCTATGGCTACACCTTC. Its translation is CASSQGRGYGYTF.

This chain joins TRBV3-1 (or the pseudogene TRBV3-2) and TRBJ2-4; D is uncertain. There are 15 residues in the CDR3. Germline loops: CDR1 LGHDT, CDR2 YNNKEL (reference sequence). Trimming pared 4 bases from V and 4 bases from J, leaving 14 bases between. The CDR3 is CASSPNSGVKNIQYF. DNA for the CDR3: TGTGCCAGCAGCCCGAATTCTGGGGTGAAAAACATTCAGTACTTC.

The V gene is TRBV18, the J gene TRBJ2-5; 12 bases match TRBD2. The CDR3 runs 17 residues. V lost 5 bases and J lost 2; bases outside the gene matches: 9. Germline loops: CDR1 KGHSH, CDR2 LQKENI. CDR3 coding DNA: TGTGCCAGCTCATCAGGACTAGCGGGGCTCCCACAAGAGACCCAGTACTTC. It translates to CASSSGLAGLPQETQYF.

CDR3 sequence reads: CATSDRLAHQETQYF. CDR3 sequence (DNA): TGTGCCACCAGTGACCGACTAGCTCACCAAGAGACCCAGTACTTC. The chain joins TRBV24-1 to TRBJ2-5; 7 bases map to TRBD2. Germline V lookup: CDR1 KGHDR, CDR2 SFDVKD. The CDR3 is 15 residues long. The trim removed 4 bases at V and 0 bases at J, leaving 4 bases unmatched.

The V gene is TRBV28, the J gene TRBJ1-3, with no clear D. Germline V gene data show CDR1 as MDHEN and CDR2 as SYDVKM. CDR3 size: 15 residues. Trimming shortened V by 5 bases and J by 2 bases, and 13 bases separated the two germline ends. The CDR3 nucleotides read TGTGCCAGCAGTGCGACCGATCCCACTGGAAACACCATATATTTT. Encoded protein: CASSATDPTGNTIYF.

The chain has TRBV19 and TRBJ2-2; unclear D gene. The CDR3 covers 12 residues. Trimming took off 6 bases at V and 1 base at J, with 3 bases between the two ends. CDR1 and CDR2 from the germline V gene are LNHDA and SQIVND (reference sequence). This chain's CDR3 is CASSVNTGELFF. For the CDR3, the DNA is TGTGCCAGTAGCGTGAACACCGGGGAGCTGTTTTTT.

The gene calls are TRBV5-1 and TRBJ1-4, with D possibly matching TRBD1 (5 bases). CDR3 length equals 14 residues. CDR1 and CDR2 from the germline V gene are SGHRS and YFSETQ. V lost 7 bases to trimming and J lost 7 bases, with 17 bases between them. The CDR3: CASAEGAVSEKLFF. DNA of the CDR3: TGCGCCAGCGCGGAAGGGGCGGTATCTGAAAAACTGTTTTTT.

This chain uses TRBV7-2 with TRBJ2-2, with D perhaps being TRBD1 or TRBD2 (5 bases each). This CDR3 is built from 15 residues. Per germline, CDR1 SGHTA and CDR2 FQGNSA. The germline V and J ends were trimmed by 3 bases and 6 bases, with 14 bases remaining between them. The CDR3 DNA is TGTGCCAGCAGCTTTCAGCAGGGTAGCGCCGGGGAGCTGTTTTTT. As protein: CASSFQQGSAGELFF.

The chain combines TRBV2 with TRBJ1-5, with unresolved D. V was pared by 6 bases and J by 5 bases, with 8 bases between. Germline V CDR1 and CDR2: SNHLY, FYNNEI. This CDR3 comprises 12 residues. The CDR3 loop reads CASRLIDQPQHF. The CDR3 bases are TGTGCCAGCAGGTTGATTGATCAGCCCCAGCATTTT.

This clone was seen only a few times. The rearrangement joins TRBV18 to TRBJ1-1, with D perhaps TRBD1 (6 bases). This CDR3 spans 15 amino acids. Germline CDR1 reads KGHSH; CDR2 reads LQKENI. Trimming pared 4 bases from V and 1 base from J, leaving 13 bases between. The CDR3 reads CASSLVRQENTEAFF. The CDR3 nucleotides read TGTGCCAGCTCACTAGTAAGACAGGAGAACACTGAAGCTTTCTTT. Together with reference TRBV18 and TRBJ1-1, the CDR3 gives the full variable domain: NAGVMQNPRHLVRRRGQEARLRCSPMKGHSHVYWYRQLPEEGLKFMVYLQKENIIDESGMPKERFSAEFPKEGPSILRIQQVVRGDSAAYFCASSLVRQENTEAFFGQGTRLTVV.

The chain recombines TRBV3-1 (or the pseudogene TRBV3-2) with TRBJ2-7; D possibly corresponds to TRBD2 (6 bases). Germline V lookup: CDR1 LGHDT, CDR2 YNNKEL (reference sequence). V lost 7 bases, J lost 1 base, and 14 bases lay in between. The CDR3 has 14 residues. The chain's CDR3 is CASKPGGASYEQYF. DNA for the CDR3: TGTGCCAGCAAACCAGGCGGGGCATCCTACGAGCAGTACTTC.

V is TRBV19 and J is TRBJ1-6; D perhaps matches TRBD1 (6 bases). This CDR3 has 14 residues. V lost 6 bases and J lost 9, with 15 bases in between. The germline gives CDR1 LNHDA, CDR2 SQIVND (reference sequence). The CDR3 is CASRGQSESSPLHF. CDR3 bases: TGTGCCAGTAGGGGACAATCGGAAAGTTCACCCCTCCACTTT.

The chain's CDR3 is CASNNPGRPQHF. The CDR3 region has the DNA TGTGCCAGCAACAATCCCGGTAGGCCCCAGCATTTT. J is TRBJ1-5 and V is TRBV27; D is unclear. Germline values: CDR1 MNHEY, CDR2 SMNVEV (reference sequence). This CDR3 contains 12 residues. V shed 7 bases and J shed 9 bases, with 13 bases lying between them.

This rearrangement joins TRBV15 to TRBJ1-2; 7 bases fit TRBD1. CDR3 length: 13 amino acids. The V gene's germline CDR1 is LNHNV and CDR2 YYDKDF (reference sequence). V trimming: 3 bases; J trimming: 5 bases; junction bases outside the gene matches: 3. The CDR3 region is CATSSSGGYGYTF. DNA of the CDR3: TGTGCCACCAGCAGTTCAGGGGGGTATGGCTACACCTTC.

The CDR3 loop reads CASRGTGGGYTF. DNA for the CDR3: TGTGCCAGCAGGGGGACAGGGGGTGGCTACACCTTC. This rearrangement joins TRBV7-9 to TRBJ1-2, with 11 bases aligning to TRBD1. V lost 6 bases and J lost 7; bases outside the gene matches: 1. Germline V lookup: CDR1 SEHNR, CDR2 FQNEAQ (reference sequence). This CDR3 has 12 amino acids.

This clone occurred once. V usage is TRBV19 and J usage is TRBJ2-7; D gene uncertain. Germline V gene sequence: CDR1 LNHDA, CDR2 SQIVND (reference sequence). CDR3 length: 13 amino acids. V was clipped by 8 bases and J by 11 bases, with 22 bases between them. The chain's CDR3 is CASAVGVRDLKYF. CDR3 DNA: TGTGCCAGTGCCGTTGGGGTCCGCGACTTAAAGTACTTC.

There are a few counts of this clone. This sequence joins TRBV2 and TRBJ1-5; D remains ambiguous. V was clipped by 2 bases and J by 0 bases, with 5 bases between them. CDR1 and CDR2 (germline): SNHLY, FYNNEI. There are 14 residues in the CDR3. In nucleotides, the CDR3 is TGTGCCAGCAGTGAAACAGATAGCAATCAGCCCCAGCATTTT. Translation: CASSETDSNQPQHF.

The count of this clone is one. The J gene is TRBJ1-3, the V gene TRBV5-1; the match to TRBD1 covers 8 bases. The CDR3 totals 15 residues. In germline, CDR1 is SGHRS, CDR2 YFSETQ. V lost 2 bases, J lost 5 bases, and 6 bases stayed unmatched. The CDR3 loop reads CASSFSDRDRNTIYF. CDR3 bases: TGCGCCAGCAGCTTTTCGGACAGGGACCGAAACACCATATATTTT.

The rearrangement joins TRBV12-3 or TRBV12-4 to TRBJ1-1; D ambiguous. This CDR3 has 12 amino acids. The V end was cut by 2 bases, the J end by 1 base, with 2 bases between. In DNA form, the CDR3 reads TGTGCCAGCAGTTTAAGGAACACTGAAGCTTTCTTT. Residues: CASSLRNTEAFF.

J is TRBJ1-5 and V is TRBV19; 7 bases are shared with TRBD1. This CDR3 has 13 amino acids. Germline CDR1 is LNHDA and CDR2 is SQIVND (reference sequence). V lost 5 bases to trimming and J lost 5 bases; unmatched junction nucleotides: 3. The CDR3 bases are TGTGCCAGTAGTCAAACAGGGGATCAGCCCCAGCATTTT. It encodes CASSQTGDQPQHF.

The chain couples TRBV5-1 to TRBJ2-1, with 7 bases identical to TRBD2. Germline V gene lookup returns CDR1 SGHRS and CDR2 YFSETQ. There are 14 residues in the CDR3. J lost 6 bases, V lost 0 bases, and 3 bases had no gene match. CDR3 sequence reads: CASSLEASGNEQFF. DNA of the CDR3: TGCGCCAGCAGCTTGGAGGCTAGCGGCAATGAGCAGTTCTTC.